This T cell receptor beta chain was sequenced in a study of blood T cell repertoires in COVID-19. Germline CDR1 and CDR2: SNHLY and FYNNEI. The CDR3 totals 14 residues. Trimming shortened V by 4 bases and J by 1 base, and 10 bases separated the two germline ends. Methods used by the authors: From reference gene primer amplification, estimates of nucleated cell counts were derived. Libraries were prepared by immunoSEQ multiplex PCR; TCRdb keeps only in-frame clonotypes and omits some of them. V, J and clone size derive from that table, while D and trimming were established from the DNA sequence. The sample has over 250,000 clones; 85% to 90% are singletons. Participants were aged 18 to 89 years, lived in roughly 25 US areas, and enrolled virtually.

The sequence derives from a man aged 35-49 years who had recovered from COVID-19. The V gene is TRBV2, the J gene TRBJ1-2; no definite D call. Specimen: PBMCs or T cells enriched from blood (not recorded which). The CDR3 DNA reads TGTGCCAGCAGTGTGGGTCGGAGTAACTATGGCTACACCTTC. Encoded protein: CASSVGRSNYGYTF.